This TCR beta chain is drawn from a study of beta chain features in type 1 diabetes (dated by TCRdb to the late 2010s). Study-wide context: Patients and healthy donors did not differ in mean age, gender distribution, total cell number or subset yield. A total of some 100,000,000 sorted cells were examined across all samples, and the number of cells per subset was strongly correlated with RNA yield. Regulatory and stem cell-like memory subsets were obtained from only 8 patients and roughly 8 healthy donors, while naive and central memory subsets were obtained from all 30 or so donors. The study compared the TCRB repertoires of sorted circulating CD4+ T cell subsets in recently diagnosed type 1 diabetes patients with those in matched healthy donors.

Each donor gave one peripheral blood draw, averaging approximately 0.12 L, which was collected into heparinised tubes. A BD FACSAria II was used to sort naive, central memory, regulatory and stem cell-like memory CD4+ T cells with a panel that included CD45RO, CCR7, CD25, CD127, CD95 and CD27. Purity was above 95% for every sorted population. PBMCs were isolated immediately by Lymphoprep density gradient centrifugation and stained directly without culture. So that batch effects would be minimized, each experiment stained and sorted samples in pairs, pairing one healthy donor with one patient. All of the isolated RNA was reverse transcribed with the High Capacity cDNA Reverse Transcription Kit, so expressed TCRB transcripts were sequenced. Deep immunoSEQ sequencing was performed on naive, central memory and regulatory T cell samples, with an average of roughly 3.5 million total reads per sample. Sorted cells were lysed in RLT buffer, and RNA was extracted using DNase-treated RNeasy Micro or Mini kits according to cell number. To prevent cross-contamination, every cell subset was processed on its own, while patient and healthy donor samples were processed together. Using the immunoSEQ multiplex PCR, TCRB sequences were amplified from cDNA into 87-bp fragments spanning the CDR3 region. Sequencing of the amplicons was performed on the Illumina HiSeq platform. The source study handled its data this way. PCR bias was computationally corrected using synthetic template baselines, reads within Hamming distance 2 were collapsed, and singletons that could not be merged were discarded. Reads were aligned against IMGT to assign V, D and J genes, CDR3 length and insertions or deletions at six rearrangement sites. Clonotype counts were normalized to sorted cell number within each subset before computing true diversity and Gini coefficients with the tcR R package. The overlap coefficient, calculated on TCRB nucleotide sequences, was used to measure repertoire sharing. Out-of-frame TCRB sequences from naive cells were analyzed as a proxy for the pre-selection repertoire. TCRdb limited this immuneACCESS table to in-frame rearrangements with V and J called. A share of clones is missing; checked studies link under half to unresolved V genes, and the rest is unexplained. The V and J calls and clone size come from that table; D and trimming were worked out from the DNA. In this sample the table shows approximately 380,000 clones, roughly 16% of which occur a single time. 0.019% of the sample goes to the ten largest clones.

General findings and caveats noted by the study authors: In all four CD4+ subsets, TCRB CDR3 length was moderately but significantly shorter in type 1 diabetes patients. Because the HLA sub-analyses included only small numbers of individuals, any influence of HLA type on TCRB rearrangement was left unresolved. The naive, central memory and regulatory TCRB repertoires appeared to resemble one another more closely among patients than among healthy donors. PCR might favor shorter templates, but patient and control samples were amplified and corrected together, so any skew would affect both groups equally. At VDJ recombination sites, type 1 diabetes patients had fewer insertions and more deleted nucleotides, which implies abnormalities in thymic rearrangement. Sequencing cDNA rather than genomic DNA could over-represent highly expressing activated cells, although activation and CD3 levels did not differ between groups.

This clone was found a few times. Its antigen is currently not known. No much larger clone exists at a distance of one base, and base qualities are not known. CDR1 and CDR2, looked up from the germline V gene, are MDHEN and SYDVKM. Cut back by 3 bases and 4 bases, the V and J ends lie 12 bases apart. Taken from cysteine to phenylalanine, the CDR3 has 14 residues. This entry keeps only the CDR3 DNA: 42 bases, framed from base 1. Source material: naive CD4+ T cells from blood. The cell subset or site label for this specimen denotes: true naive CD4+ T cells. The V and J segments used are TRBV28 and TRBJ1-2; TRBD1 could be the D gene, as 6 bases match. The receptor comes from a woman aged 18-35 years in good health. The CDR3: CASSLGGPGYGYTF. The sequenced DNA is TGTGCCAGCAGTTTGGGGGGGCCTGGCTATGGCTACACCTTC.